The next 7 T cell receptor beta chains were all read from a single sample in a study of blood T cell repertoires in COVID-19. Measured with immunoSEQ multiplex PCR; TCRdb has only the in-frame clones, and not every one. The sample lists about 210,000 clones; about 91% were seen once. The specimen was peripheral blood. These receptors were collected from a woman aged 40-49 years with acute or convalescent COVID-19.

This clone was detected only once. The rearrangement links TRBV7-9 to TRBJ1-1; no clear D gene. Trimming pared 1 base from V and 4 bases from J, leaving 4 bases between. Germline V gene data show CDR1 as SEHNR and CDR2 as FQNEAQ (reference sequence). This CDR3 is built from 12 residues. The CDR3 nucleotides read TGTGCCAGCAGCTTAGGGCCCACTGAAGCTTTCTTT. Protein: CASSLGPTEAFF.

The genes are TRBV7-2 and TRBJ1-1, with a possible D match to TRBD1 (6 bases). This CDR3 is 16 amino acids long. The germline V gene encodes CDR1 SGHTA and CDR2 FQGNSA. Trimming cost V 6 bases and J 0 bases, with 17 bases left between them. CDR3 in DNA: TGTGCCAGCAGTATAGGGGGTTCGGCAGTGAACACTGAAGCTTTCTTT. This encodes CASSIGGSAVNTEAFF. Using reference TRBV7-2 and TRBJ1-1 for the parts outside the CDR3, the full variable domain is GAGVSQSPSNKVTEKGKDVELRCDPISGHTALYWYRQSLGQGLEFLIYFQGNSAPDKSGLPSDRFSAERTGGSVSTLTIQRTQQEDSAVYLCASSIGGSAVNTEAFFGQGTRLTVV.

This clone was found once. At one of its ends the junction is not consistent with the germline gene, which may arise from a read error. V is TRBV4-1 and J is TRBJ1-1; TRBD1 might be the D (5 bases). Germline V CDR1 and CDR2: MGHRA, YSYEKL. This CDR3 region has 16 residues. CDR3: CASSQDWRGMNTEAFF. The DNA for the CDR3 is TGCGCCAGCAGTCAAGATTGGCGGGGGATGAACACTGAAGCTTTCTTT.

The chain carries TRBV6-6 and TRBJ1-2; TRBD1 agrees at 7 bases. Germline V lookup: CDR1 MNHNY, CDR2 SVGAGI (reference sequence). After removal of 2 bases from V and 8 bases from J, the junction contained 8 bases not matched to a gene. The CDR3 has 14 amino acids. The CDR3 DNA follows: TGTGCCAGCAGTTACGAGGGGGCTTCTGTAGGCTACACCTTC. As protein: CASSYEGASVGYTF.

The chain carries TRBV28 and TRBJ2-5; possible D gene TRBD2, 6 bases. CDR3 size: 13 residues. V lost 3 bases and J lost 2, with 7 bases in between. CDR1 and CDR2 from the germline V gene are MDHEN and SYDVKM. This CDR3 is CASSFGGQETQYF. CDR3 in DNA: TGTGCCAGCAGTTTTGGGGGGCAAGAGACCCAGTACTTC.

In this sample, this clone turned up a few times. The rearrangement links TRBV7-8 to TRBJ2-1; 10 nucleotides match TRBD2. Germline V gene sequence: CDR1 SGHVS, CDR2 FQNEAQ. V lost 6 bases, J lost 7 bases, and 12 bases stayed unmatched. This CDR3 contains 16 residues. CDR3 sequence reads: CASSFLAGGPWNEQFF. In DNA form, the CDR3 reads TGTGCCAGCAGTTTCTTAGCGGGGGGCCCTTGGAATGAGCAGTTCTTC.

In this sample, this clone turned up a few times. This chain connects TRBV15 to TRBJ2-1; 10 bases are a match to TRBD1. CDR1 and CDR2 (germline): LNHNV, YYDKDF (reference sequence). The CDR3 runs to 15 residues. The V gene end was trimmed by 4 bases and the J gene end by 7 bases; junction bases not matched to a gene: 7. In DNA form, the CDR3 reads TGTGCCACCAGCAATCCAGGGACAGGGGTAAATGAGCAGTTCTTC. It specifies CATSNPGTGVNEQFF.